The 10 T cell receptor beta chains presented below share a single source sample, sequenced in a study of T cell responses to AZD1222 COVID-19 vaccine. The repertoire was sequenced with immunoSEQ multiplex PCR; TCRdb's copy has only in-frame clones and lacks some. Seen here are 90,000 to 120,000 clones, around nine tenths observed once, and the top ten hold approximately 4.8%. The sequenced sample was peripheral blood, obtained 28 days after the second AZD1222 dose. The source is an adult who received the AZD1222 COVID-19 vaccine.

The rearrangement uses TRBV28 and TRBJ1-4, with 8 bases that match TRBD1. J was trimmed by 8 bases and V by 4 bases; bases with no gene match: 6. The germline gives CDR1 MDHEN, CDR2 SYDVKM. The CDR3 extends over 14 amino acids. The DNA of the CDR3 is TGTGCCAGCAGTTCCAGGGGACAGGAAGAAAAACTGTTTTTT. This translates into CASSSRGQEEKLFF.

The chain uses TRBV19 and TRBJ1-5, with D unresolved. From germline, CDR1 is LNHDA and CDR2 SQIVND (reference sequence). Trimming took 8 bases from V and 2 from J, leaving 28 bases between them. The CDR3 length is 19 residues. The CDR3 spells CASGPVETAVGVGNQPQHF. DNA of the CDR3: TGTGCCAGTGGACCCGTGGAAACGGCGGTTGGGGTGGGCAATCAGCCCCAGCATTTT.

J is TRBJ1-2 and V is TRBV25-1, with D possibly being TRBD1 (6 bases). Germline V gene data show CDR1 as MGHDK and CDR2 as SYGVNS. V gave up 5 bases and J gave up 4 bases, with 17 bases separating them. This CDR3 has 15 residues. The CDR3 here is CASSTQQGWPYGYTF. CDR3 coding DNA: TGTGCCAGCAGTACCCAACAGGGATGGCCCTATGGCTACACCTTC.

CDR3 loop: CASDDRGNQPQHF. The CDR3 coding sequence is TGTGCCAGCGATGACAGGGGGAATCAGCCCCAGCATTTT. V and J are TRBV2 and TRBJ1-5; 9 bases are a match to TRBD1. The CDR3 loop spans 13 amino acids. The germline V gene encodes CDR1 SNHLY and CDR2 FYNNEI. V lost 8 bases, J lost 4 bases, and 3 bases stayed unmatched. The variable domain in full, completed from reference TRBV2 and TRBJ1-5, reads EPEVTQTPSHQVTQMGQEVILRCVPISNHLYFYWYRQILGQKVEFLVSFYNNEISEKSEIFDDQFSVERPDGSNFTLKIRSTKLEDSAMYFCASDDRGNQPQHFGDGTRLSIL.

The chain has TRBV4-1 and TRBJ2-7; TRBD2 is a possible D gene (5 bases). CDR1 is MGHRA and CDR2 is YSYEKL in the germline V gene. The CDR3 consists of 15 residues. V was trimmed by 2 bases and J by 1 base, leaving 12 bases between them. The CDR3 DNA is TGCGCCAGCAGCCAAATTTCAGGAGGATCCTACGAGCAGTACTTC. It translates to CASSQISGGSYEQYF.

This chain connects TRBV11-3 to TRBJ2-1; D not resolved. CDR1 is SGHNT and CDR2 is YENEEA in the germline V gene. With 1 base removed from V and 0 bases from J, the gap between germline ends came to 10 bases. CDR3 length equals 16 residues. CDR3 nucleotide sequence: TGTGCCAGCAGCTTAGGAACAAGAAGCTCCTACAATGAGCAGTTCTTC. It specifies CASSLGTRSSYNEQFF.

The DNA for the CDR3 is TGTGCCATCAGTGTGGGGTCCTACGAGCAGTACTTC. Amino acids: CAISVGSYEQYF. The chain couples TRBV10-3 to TRBJ2-7; D uncertain. The CDR3 contains 12 residues. The germline V and J ends were trimmed by 4 bases and 1 base, with 5 bases remaining between them. CDR1 and CDR2 (germline): ENHRY, SYGVKD.

This clone has just one count. CDR3 DNA sequence: TGTGCCAGCAGTTTATTTCCAGGGGGACGCCCTGAAGCTTTCTTT. Translating gives CASSLFPGGRPEAFF. The rearrangement links TRBV28 to TRBJ1-1; TRBD1 aligns across 7 bases. CDR1 is MDHEN, CDR2 SYDVKM, per germline. The CDR3 is 15 residues long. The junction had 8 bases not matched to a gene; V was cut back by 1 base and J by 6 bases.

This chain links TRBV29-1 with TRBJ2-1; TRBD1 agrees at 10 bases. The CDR3 is 13 residues long. Germline CDR1 SQVTM, CDR2 ANQGSEA. The J segment lost 2 bases and the V segment lost 6 bases, leaving 1 base of the junction unmatched. The CDR3 region has the DNA TGCAGCGTAGGGACAGGGGCCTACAATGAGCAGTTCTTC. Translated, it gives CSVGTGAYNEQFF.

The chain joins TRBV15 to TRBJ2-3; D gene ambiguous. The CDR3 has 19 amino acids. The V end lost 0 bases, the J end lost 2 bases, and 21 bases lay between the germline ends. Germline V CDR1 and CDR2: LNHNV, YYDKDF (reference sequence). CDR3: CATSRDPIGAIGSTDTQYF. In nucleotides, the CDR3 is TGTGCCACCAGCAGAGACCCAATAGGAGCGATCGGGTCCACAGATACGCAGTATTTT.